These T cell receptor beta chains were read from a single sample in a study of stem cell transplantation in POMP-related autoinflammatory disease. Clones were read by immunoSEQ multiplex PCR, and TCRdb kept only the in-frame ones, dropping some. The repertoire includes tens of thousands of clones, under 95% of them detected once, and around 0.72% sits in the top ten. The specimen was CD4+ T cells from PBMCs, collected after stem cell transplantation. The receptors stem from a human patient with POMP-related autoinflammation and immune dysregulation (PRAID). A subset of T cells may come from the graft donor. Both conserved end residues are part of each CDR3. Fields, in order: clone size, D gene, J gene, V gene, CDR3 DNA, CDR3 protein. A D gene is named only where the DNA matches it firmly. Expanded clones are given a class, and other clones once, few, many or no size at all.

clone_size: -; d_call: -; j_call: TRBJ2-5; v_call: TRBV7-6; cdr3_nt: TGTGCCAGCAGCTTAGCGCTGGGGGACAAGAGACAAGAGACCCAGTACTTC; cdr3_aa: CASSLALGDKRQETQYF
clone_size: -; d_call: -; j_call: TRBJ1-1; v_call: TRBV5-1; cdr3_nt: TGCGCCAGCAGCCAACAGGGACTATCCATAAACACTGAAGCTTTCTTT; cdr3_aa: CASSQQGLSINTEAFF
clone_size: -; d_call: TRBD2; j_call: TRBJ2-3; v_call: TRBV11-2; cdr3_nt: TGTGCCAGCAGCTTAGACGGCGGGGGGATTTATACGCAGTATTTT; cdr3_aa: CASSLDGGGIYTQYF
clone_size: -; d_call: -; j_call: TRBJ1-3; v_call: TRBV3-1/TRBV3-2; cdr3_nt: TGTGCCAGCAGCCGATGGGGGGAGGAGAACACCATATATTTT; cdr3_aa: CASSRWGEENTIYF
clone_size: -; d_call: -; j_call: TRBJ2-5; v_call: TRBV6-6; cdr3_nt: TGTGCCAGCAGTTACTCGAGCGCGTCCGGGACCCAGTACTTC; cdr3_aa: CASSYSSASGTQYF
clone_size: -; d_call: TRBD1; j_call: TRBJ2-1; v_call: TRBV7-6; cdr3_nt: TGTGCCAGCAGCTTAGGACAGGGCAATGAGCAGTTCTTC; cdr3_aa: CASSLGQGNEQFF
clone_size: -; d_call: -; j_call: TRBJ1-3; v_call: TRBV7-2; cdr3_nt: TGTGCCAGCACCCACCCCTCCAGTCTAAACACCATATATTTT; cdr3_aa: CASTHPSSLNTIYF
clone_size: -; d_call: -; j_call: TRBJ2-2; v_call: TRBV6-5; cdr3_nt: TGTGCCAGCAGTTCCCGGACTCGCATCACCGGGGAGCTGTTTTTT; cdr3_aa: CASSSRTRITGELFF
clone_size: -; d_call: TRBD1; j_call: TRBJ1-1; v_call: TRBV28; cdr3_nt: TGTGCCAGCAGTCCACCCCGACAGGGCACTGAAGCTTTCTTT; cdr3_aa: CASSPPRQGTEAFF
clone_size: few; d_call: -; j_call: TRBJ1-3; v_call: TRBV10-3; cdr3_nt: TGTGCCATCAGGAGGCTATCTGGAAACACCATATATTTT; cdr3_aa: CAIRRLSGNTIYF
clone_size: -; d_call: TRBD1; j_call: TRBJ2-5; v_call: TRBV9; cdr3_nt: TGTGCCAGCAGCTCGAGGACAGGGTTGGAGACCCAGTACTTC; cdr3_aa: CASSSRTGLETQYF
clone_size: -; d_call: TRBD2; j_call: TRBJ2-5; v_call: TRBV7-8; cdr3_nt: TGTGCCAGCAGCTCTGGACTAGCGGGAGTGGAGACCCAGTACTTC; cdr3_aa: CASSSGLAGVETQYF
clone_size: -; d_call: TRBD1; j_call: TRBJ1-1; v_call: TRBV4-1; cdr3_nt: TGCGCCAGCAGCTCACGGACAGGGGGCACTGAAGCTTTCTTT; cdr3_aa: CASSSRTGGTEAFF
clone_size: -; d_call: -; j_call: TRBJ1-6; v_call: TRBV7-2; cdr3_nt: TGTGCCAGCAGCTCCCTAGGGTTGGGTTCACCCCTCCACTTT; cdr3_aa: CASSSLGLGSPLHF
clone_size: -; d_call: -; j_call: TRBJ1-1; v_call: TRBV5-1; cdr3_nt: TGCGCCAGCAGCTTGGGAGTCGGCACTGAAGCTTTCTTT; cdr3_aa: CASSLGVGTEAFF
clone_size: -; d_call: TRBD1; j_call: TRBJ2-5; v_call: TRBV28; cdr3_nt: TGTGCCAGCAGTGTGACAGGGGTCCTTCAAGAGACCCAGTACTTC; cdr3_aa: CASSVTGVLQETQYF
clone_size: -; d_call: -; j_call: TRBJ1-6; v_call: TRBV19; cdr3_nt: TGTGCCAGTAGCCAAGTGGGGGGCTCACCCCTCCACTTT; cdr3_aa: CASSQVGGSPLHF
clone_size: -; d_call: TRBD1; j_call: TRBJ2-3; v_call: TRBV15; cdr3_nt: TGTGCCACCAGCAAAGGGACAGGGCCGGGGGCAGATACGCAGTATTTT; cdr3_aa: CATSKGTGPGADTQYF
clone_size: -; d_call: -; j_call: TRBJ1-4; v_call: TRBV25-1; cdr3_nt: TGTGCCACCACCACGGCCGGGGAGGGAGAAAAACTGTTTTTT; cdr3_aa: CATTTAGEGEKLFF
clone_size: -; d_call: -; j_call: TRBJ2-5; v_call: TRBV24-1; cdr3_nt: TGTGCCACCAGTCAGGACACGTCCGAAGAGACCCAGTACTTC; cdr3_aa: CATSQDTSEETQYF
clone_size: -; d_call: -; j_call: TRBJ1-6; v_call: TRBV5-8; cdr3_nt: TGTGCCAGCAGCTTTTCCGGACGTCCGAATTCACCCCTCCACTTT; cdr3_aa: CASSFSGRPNSPLHF
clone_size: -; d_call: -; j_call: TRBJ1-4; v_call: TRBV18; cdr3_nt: TGTGCCAGCTCACGGGGGGCTAATGAAAAACTGTTTTTT; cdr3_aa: CASSRGANEKLFF
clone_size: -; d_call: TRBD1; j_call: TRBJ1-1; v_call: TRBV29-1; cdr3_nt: TGCAGCGTAAGACAGGGGATCACTGAAGCTTTCTTT; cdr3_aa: CSVRQGITEAFF
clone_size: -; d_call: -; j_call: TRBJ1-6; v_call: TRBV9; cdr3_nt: TGTGCCAGCAGCTCGTTGACAGAGTATAATTCACCCCTCCACTTT; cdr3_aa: CASSSLTEYNSPLHF
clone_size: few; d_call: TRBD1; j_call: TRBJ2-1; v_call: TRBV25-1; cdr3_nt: TGTGCCAGCAGTGAAGACAGGGACCCCCTCCAGCAGTTCTTC; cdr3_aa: CASSEDRDPLQQFF
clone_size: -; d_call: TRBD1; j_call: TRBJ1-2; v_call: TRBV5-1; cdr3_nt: TGCGCCAGCAGCTCGACAGGGCCTAACTATGGCTACACCTTC; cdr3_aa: CASSSTGPNYGYTF
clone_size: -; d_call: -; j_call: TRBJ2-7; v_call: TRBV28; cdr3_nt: TGTGCCAGCAGTCCCTCGGGCCCTTACGAGCAGTACTTC; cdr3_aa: CASSPSGPYEQYF
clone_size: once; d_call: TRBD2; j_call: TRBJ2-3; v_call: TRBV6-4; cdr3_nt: TGTGCCAGCAGTAGCGGGAGGAGTAACACAGATACGCAGTATTTT; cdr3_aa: CASSSGRSNTDTQYF
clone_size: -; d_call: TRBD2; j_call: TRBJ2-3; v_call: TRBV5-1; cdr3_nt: TGCGCCAGCAGCCCGGGACTAGCGGGGGGCTCGGATACGCAGTATTTT; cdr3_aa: CASSPGLAGGSDTQYF
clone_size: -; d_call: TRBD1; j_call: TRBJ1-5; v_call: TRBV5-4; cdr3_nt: TGTGCCAGCAGCTTGGGAGGACAGGGGGACCAGCCCCAGCATTTT; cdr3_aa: CASSLGGQGDQPQHF
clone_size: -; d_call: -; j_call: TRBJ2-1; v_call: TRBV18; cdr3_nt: TGTGCCAGCTCACCTGGGTTCAGGGATTACAATGAGCAGTTCTTC; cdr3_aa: CASSPGFRDYNEQFF
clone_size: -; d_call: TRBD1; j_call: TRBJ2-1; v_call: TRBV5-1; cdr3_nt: TGCGCCAGCAGCTTGTTAGGTTCCACAGGGGATATCTATGGTGAGCAGTTCTTC; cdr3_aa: CASSLLGSTGDIYGEQFF
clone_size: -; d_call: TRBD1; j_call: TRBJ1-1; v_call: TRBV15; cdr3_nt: TGTGCCACCAGCACCTTGACAGGGGCCGGGAACACTGAAGCTTTCTTT; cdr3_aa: CATSTLTGAGNTEAFF
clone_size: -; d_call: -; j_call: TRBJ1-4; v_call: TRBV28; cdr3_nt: TGTGCCAGCAGGACCCTAGCCCCCGAAAAACTGTTTTTT; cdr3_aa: CASRTLAPEKLFF
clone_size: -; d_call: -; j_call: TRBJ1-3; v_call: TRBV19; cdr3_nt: TGTGCCAGGGTGAGGTCGAGCTCTGGAAACACCATATATTTT; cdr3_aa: CARVRSSSGNTIYF
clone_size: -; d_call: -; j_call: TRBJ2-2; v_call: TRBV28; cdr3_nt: TGTGCCAGCAGCTATTCAGGAGCGAACACCGGGGAGCTGTTTTTT; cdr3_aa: CASSYSGANTGELFF
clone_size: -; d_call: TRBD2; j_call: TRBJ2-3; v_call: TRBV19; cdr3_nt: TGTGCGACTAGCGGGGGGGCGCATACGCAGTATTTT; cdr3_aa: CATSGGAHTQYF
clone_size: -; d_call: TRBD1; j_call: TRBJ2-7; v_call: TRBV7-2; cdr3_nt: TGTGCCAGCAGCTTAGTCATCGGACAGGGATACGAGCAGTACTTC; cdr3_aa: CASSLVIGQGYEQYF
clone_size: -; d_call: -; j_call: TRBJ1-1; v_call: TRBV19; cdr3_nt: TGTGCCAGTAGTAGTTCGACACACGACGGAGCTTTCTTT; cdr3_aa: CASSSSTHDGAFF
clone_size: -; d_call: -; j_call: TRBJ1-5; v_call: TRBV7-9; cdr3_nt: TGTGCCAGCAGCTTAGGAAGGGGTATTGGGGTCCGCGATCAGCCCCAGCATTTT; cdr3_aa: CASSLGRGIGVRDQPQHF
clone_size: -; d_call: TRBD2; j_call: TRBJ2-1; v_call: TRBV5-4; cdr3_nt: TGTGCCAGCAGCTTGACCCAAGCGGGAGCTTTCTCCTACAATGAGCAGTTCTTC; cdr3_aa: CASSLTQAGAFSYNEQFF
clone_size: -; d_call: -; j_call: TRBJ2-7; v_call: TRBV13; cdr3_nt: TGTGCCAGCAGCCCTGGACGAAGGGAGCAGTACTTC; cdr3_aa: CASSPGRREQYF
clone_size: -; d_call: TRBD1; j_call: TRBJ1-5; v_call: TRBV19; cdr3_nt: TGTGCCAGTAAGCCGGACAGGGTAAGGAATCAGCCCCAGCATTTT; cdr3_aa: CASKPDRVRNQPQHF
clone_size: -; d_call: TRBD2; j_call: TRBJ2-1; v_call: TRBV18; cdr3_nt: TGTGCCAGCTCACCACACGTGGGGGGGGCCTACAATGAGCAGTTCTTC; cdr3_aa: CASSPHVGGAYNEQFF
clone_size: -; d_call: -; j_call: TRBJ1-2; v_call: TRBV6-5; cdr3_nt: TGTGCCAGCAGTTACCTCCAAAAACATGGCTACACCTTC; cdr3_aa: CASSYLQKHGYTF